In this sample, the clone carrying this TCR beta chain turned up many times. This sample was taken from a study of human T cells and chemical hapten exposure. For the study at large: Alopecia areata, totalis or universalis was found in mostly female patients.

The time point here: patch test 1, 2 weeks after DPC sensitization. Sample treatment: therapeutic diphenylcyclopropenone sensitization with weekly scalp DPC. Unfractionated whole blood was the source from which total RNA was extracted. A single record per CDR3 protein comes from TCRdb applying MiXCR to the RACE reads. The sample includes about 120,000 distinct CDR3 sequences, roughly 12% of them seen just once. The CDR3 spans 15 residues. Germline CDR1 reads MNHEY; CDR2 reads SVGEGT. Trimming cost V 2 bases and J 6 bases, with 14 bases left between them. Source: whole blood, taken in connection with sensitization to the hapten diphenylcyclopropenone (DPC). The receptor comes from a woman aged 50 to 65 with alopecia areata. Some clones in this sample may be carry-over from other donors' samples. The V and J genes are TRBV6-2 or TRBV6-3 and TRBJ1-5, with D unresolved. The CDR3 coding sequence is TGTGCCAGCAGTTACAAGGCGGGTCTGGGTCAGCCCCAGCATTTT. Amino acids: CASSYKAGLGQPQHF.